The sequence of this T cell receptor (beta chain) was determined in a study of T cells in pancreatic ductal adenocarcinoma. Findings and caveats of the study: Blood clonality (around 0.072) did not differ significantly from tumor (approximately 0.1). Tumor-versus-blood clonality comparisons may be biased toward lower tumor diversity.

V lost 4 bases to trimming and J lost 2 bases, with 12 bases between them. Germline CDR1 is LNHDA and CDR2 is SQIVND (reference sequence). This CDR3 region has 14 residues. Clones were sequenced by immunoSEQ multiplex PCR, and TCRdb holds only the in-frame ones, with some missing. The table includes about 100,000 clones, roughly 96% detected once. Note on this clone: Antigen specificity is unknown.

No neoadjuvant therapy was given to the selected pancreatic ductal adenocarcinoma patients before their surgery. Sequencing used PBMCs. The TCR originated in a human donor with pancreatic ductal adenocarcinoma. V and J are TRBV19 and TRBJ2-7; D unclear. CDR3 nucleotides: TGTGCCAGTAGTAGTACGGGTGAGGCCTACGAGCAGTACTTC. Translating it yields CASSSTGEAYEQYF.